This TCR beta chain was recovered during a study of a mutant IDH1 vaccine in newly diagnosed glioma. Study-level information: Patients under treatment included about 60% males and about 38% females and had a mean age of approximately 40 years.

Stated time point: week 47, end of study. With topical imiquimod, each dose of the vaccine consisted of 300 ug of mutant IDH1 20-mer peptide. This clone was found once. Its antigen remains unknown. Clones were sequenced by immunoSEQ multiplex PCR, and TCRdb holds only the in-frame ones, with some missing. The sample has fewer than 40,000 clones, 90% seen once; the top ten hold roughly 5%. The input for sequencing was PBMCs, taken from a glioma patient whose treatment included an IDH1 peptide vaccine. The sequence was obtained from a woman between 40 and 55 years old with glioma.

The CDR3 loop reads CASSEAVSYNSPLHF. The CDR3 coding sequence is TGTGCCAGCAGTGAAGCGGTCTCCTATAATTCACCCCTCCACTTT. This chain connects TRBV6-1 to TRBJ1-6; D is ambiguous. V lost 0 bases to trimming and J lost 0 bases, with 3 bases between them. The germline gives CDR1 MNHNS, CDR2 SASEGT. The CDR3 length is 15 residues.